These 21 T cell receptor beta chains were sequenced from one sample in a study of regulatory T cells in long-lasting Graves disease. This sample's time point: persistent/refractory GD, antithyroid drugs over 5 years with positive TRAb. RNA from PBMCs was the source of the TCR library. Assembly of TCR beta libraries relied on iRepertoire HTBI primers together with Arm-PCR of CDR3 regions. TCRdb analysed the multiplex PCR reads with MiXCR anew, one entry per CDR3 protein. The repertoire includes 420,000 or so distinct CDR3 sequences, 20% to 25% of them detected once, and about a quarter sits in the top ten. This specimen consisted of peripheral blood mononuclear cells (PBMCs), obtained when the disease was refractory, from a patient treated with antithyroid drugs. The receptor set was obtained from a female donor with Graves disease.

This chain joins TRBV24-1 and TRBJ2-2; the D gene is possibly TRBD2 (6 bases). Germline loops: CDR1 KGHDR, CDR2 SFDVKD. This CDR3 has 14 amino acids. Deletions cut 2 bases from V and 8 bases from J, with 11 bases between. CDR3: CATSDYLARGELFF. Here the CDR3 DNA reads TGTGCCACCAGTGATTATCTAGCGCGTGGGGAGCTGTTTTTT.

This clonotype was seen only a few times. Sequence at one end of the junction differs from germline and may be a read error. The CDR3 DNA reads TGTGCCAGTAGCTTAAATGATTCGCAGCCACATTCACCCCTCCACTTT. It is translated as CASSLNDSQPHSPLHF. The chain links TRBV7-3 to TRBJ1-6; D gene uncertain. The germline V gene has CDR1 SGHTA and CDR2 FQGTGA. The CDR3 is 16 residues long.

This clonotype was detected only a few times. For the CDR3, the DNA is TGTGCCTGGAGTGTCCTCTTCACAGGGGGCCAAGAGACCCAGTACTTC. This encodes CAWSVLFTGGQETQYF. This sequence joins TRBV30 and TRBJ2-5, with TRBD1 matching 8 bases. The CDR3 is 16 amino acids. Germline V gives CDR1 GTSNPN, CDR2 SVGIG (reference sequence). V shed 0 bases, J shed 1 base, and the junction held 7 bases outside the gene matches.

This clonotype has just a few counts. The chain joins TRBV5-6 to TRBJ2-1; maybe TRBD2 (8 bases). The V and J ends lost 3 bases and 5 bases respectively, with 21 bases between them. Germline CDR1 SGHDT, CDR2 YYEEEE. This CDR3 region has 17 residues. CDR3 protein: CASSSVWGSGTDNEQFF. For the CDR3, the DNA is TGTGCCAGCAGCTCAGTGTGGGGTAGCGGGACAGACAATGAGCAGTTCTTC.

This clonotype has at least ten counts. V usage is TRBV28 and J usage is TRBJ1-1; D is perhaps TRBD1 (6 bases). The CDR3 is made up of 14 amino acids. Per the germline V gene, CDR1 is MDHEN and CDR2 is SYDVKM. V lost 4 bases to trimming and J lost 1 base, with 10 bases between them. CDR3 sequence (DNA): TGTGCCAGCAGTTACCCGGACAGGAACACTGAAGCTTTCTTT. This sequence encodes CASSYPDRNTEAFF.

The chain employs TRBV10-3 and TRBJ1-1; 11 bases align to TRBD1. Germline V gene lookup returns CDR1 ENHRY and CDR2 SYGVKD. The length of the CDR3 is 14 residues. V trimming: 10 bases; J trimming: 2 bases; junction bases outside the gene matches: 6. The DNA for the CDR3 is TGTGCCACAGGACAGGGGGCAGCTAACACTGAAGCTTTCTTT. Its translation: CATGQGAANTEAFF.

In its sample, this clonotype was seen many times. This chain connects TRBV11-1 to TRBJ2-5; 9 nucleotides match TRBD2. J gave up 5 bases and V 5 bases, and 6 bases lay outside the gene matches. The CDR3 covers 14 residues. Germline CDR1 SGHAT, CDR2 FQDESV (reference sequence). The CDR3 reads CASSDGLALETQYF. DNA for the CDR3: TGTGCCAGCAGCGACGGACTAGCGCTCGAGACCCAGTACTTC.

The chain uses TRBV27 and TRBJ1-1; no firm D call. The CDR3 runs to 16 residues. Trimming stripped 6 bases from V and 0 bases from J, with 17 bases between. Germline V lookup: CDR1 MNHEY, CDR2 SMNVEV (reference sequence). The CDR3 nucleotides read TGTGCCAGCAGCCCTGACTTCCGGGAGATGAACACTGAAGCTTTCTTT. This gives the protein CASSPDFREMNTEAFF.

In regard to this clonotype: With a much larger clone just one base away, this may be a read error. V and J are TRBV12-3 or TRBV12-4 and TRBJ1-5; a possible D gene is TRBD1 (6 bases). The CDR3 has 15 amino acids. CDR3 residues: CAGSTRTAVVQPQHF. The DNA of the CDR3 is TGTGCCGGCAGTACCCGGACAGCGGTGGTACAGCCCCAGCATTTT.

This clonotype showed up just a few times. This chain uses TRBV5-1 with TRBJ2-1; perhaps TRBD1 as D (6 bases). From germline, CDR1 is SGHRS and CDR2 YFSETQ. V lost 2 bases and J 4 bases, leaving 13 bases between the germline ends. The CDR3 sequence is 15 residues long. In DNA form, the CDR3 reads TGCGCCAGCAGCTTCGCGACAGGTAATTACAATGAGCAGTTCTTC. This translates into CASSFATGNYNEQFF. The variable domain in full, completed from reference TRBV5-1 and TRBJ2-1, reads KAGVTQTPRYLIKTRGQQVTLSCSPISGHRSVSWYQQTPGQGLQFLFEYFSETQRNKGNFPGRFSGRQFSNSRSEMNVSTLELGDSALYLCASSFATGNYNEQFFGPGTRLTVL.

This chain links TRBV19 with TRBJ1-2; D is unresolved. The CDR3 loop spans 18 amino acids. Per the germline V gene, CDR1 is LNHDA and CDR2 is SQIVND (reference sequence). The V gene lost 5 bases and the J gene lost 6 bases, with 28 bases spanning the gap. The CDR3 DNA reads as TGTGCCAGTAGTGCTACCTGGGGTTCCGGGCAGTGGAATAATGGCTACACCTTC. This codes for CASSATWGSGQWNNGYTF.

The chain joins TRBV13 to TRBJ1-6; 7 bases map to TRBD1. This CDR3 spans 14 amino acids. V shed 4 bases and J 13 bases; nucleotides not matched to a gene: 10. The germline CDR1 and CDR2 sequences are PRHDT and FYEKMQ (reference sequence). The DNA for the CDR3 is TGTGCCAGCAGCTCCGGGACAGACGGTTCGCCCCTCCACTTT. Protein: CASSSGTDGSPLHF.

The chain joins TRBV7-2 to TRBJ2-2; TRBD2 matches 12 bases. Trimming cost V 6 bases and J 7 bases; bases outside gene matches: 9. The CDR3 has 16 amino acids. Germline lookup yields CDR1 SGHTA and CDR2 FQGNSA. The CDR3 DNA reads TGTGCCAGCAGATCGGCTAGCGGGAGGGCTAACGGGGAGCTGTTTTTT. It encodes CASRSASGRANGELFF.

The chain links TRBV5-1 to TRBJ2-1; maybe TRBD2 (6 bases). The V end lost 3 bases, the J end lost 1 base, and 11 bases lay between the germline ends. Germline V lookup: CDR1 SGHRS, CDR2 YFSETQ. CDR3 length: 15 amino acids. The CDR3 spells CASSSIAVSYNEQFF. The CDR3 bases are TGCGCCAGCAGCTCAATAGCGGTTTCCTACAATGAGCAGTTCTTC.

This clonotype was counted at least ten times. The V call is TRBV2, the J call TRBJ2-7, with D possibly TRBD2 on 6 matching bases. This CDR3 is built from 13 residues. Germline V gene lookup returns CDR1 SNHLY and CDR2 FYNNEI. V lost 6 bases, J lost 3 bases, and 12 bases lay in between. The CDR3 DNA sequence: TGTGCCAGCAGCCGGGGAGGTAGCTACGAGCAGTACTTC. It codes for CASSRGGSYEQYF. The complete variable domain, with remaining parts taken from reference TRBV2 and TRBJ2-7, reads EPEVTQTPSHQVTQMGQEVILRCVPISNHLYFYWYRQILGQKVEFLVSFYNNEISEKSEIFDDQFSVERPDGSNFTLKIRSTKLEDSAMYFCASSRGGSYEQYFGPGTRLTVT.

The chain is built from TRBV7-9 and TRBJ1-5, with D perhaps matching TRBD1 (5 bases). The CDR3 sequence is 16 residues long. V lost 5 bases, J lost 5 bases, and 19 bases lay in between. Looked up from germline, CDR1 is SEHNR and CDR2 is FQNEAQ (reference sequence). CDR3 region: CASSLIDGTLDQPQHF. CDR3 DNA sequence: TGTGCCAGCAGCCTAATAGACGGGACGCTAGATCAGCCCCAGCATTTT.

This clonotype appeared many times. The V gene is TRBV5-1, the J gene TRBJ1-2; 9 positions agree with TRBD1. Germline V gene sequence: CDR1 SGHRS, CDR2 YFSETQ. The CDR3 contains 15 residues. Trimming removed 4 bases from V and 4 bases from J; junction bases left unmatched: 8. CDR3 loop: CASSSRQGGVYGYTF. CDR3 nucleotides: TGCGCCAGCAGCAGTCGACAGGGGGGTGTCTATGGCTACACCTTC.

The chain couples TRBV5-5 to TRBJ1-1; no reliable D call. The V gene lost 4 bases and the J gene lost 0 bases, with 10 bases spanning the gap. Germline CDR1 and CDR2: SGHKS and YYEKEE (reference sequence). The CDR3 totals 14 residues. The CDR3 loop reads CASSPATMNTEAFF. The CDR3, as DNA: TGTGCCAGCAGCCCTGCAACAATGAACACTGAAGCTTTCTTT.

This clonotype was seen a few times. CDR3 protein: CASSDIGYGYTF. The CDR3 region has the DNA TGTGCCAGCAGTGACATCGGCTATGGCTACACCTTC. This rearrangement joins TRBV6-1 to TRBJ1-2; D not resolved. Germline assignment: CDR1 MNHNS and CDR2 SASEGT. Trimming left V 3 bases short and J 4 bases short, with 6 bases between. The CDR3 covers 12 residues.

This clonotype was seen many times. The chain is built from TRBV30 and TRBJ2-6, with D maybe TRBD2 (6 bases). Between the trimmed V and J ends, which lost 5 bases and 3 bases, there was a span of 14 bases. Germline CDR1 GTSNPN, CDR2 SVGIG (reference sequence). CDR3 length: 15 residues. The CDR3 sequence: CAWGLGGSGANVLTF. The CDR3 DNA sequence: TGTGCCTGGGGCCTGGGGGGAAGTGGGGCCAACGTCCTGACTTTC.

Only a few counts were recorded for this clonotype. The chain recombines TRBV7-2 with TRBJ1-2; D not resolved. V lost 1 base and J lost 2, with 17 bases in between. The germline V gene encodes CDR1 SGHTA and CDR2 FQGNSA. The CDR3 totals 17 residues. The CDR3 loop is CASSLEPRAGMNYGYTF. As DNA, the CDR3 is TGTGCCAGCAGCTTAGAGCCGAGAGCAGGAATGAACTATGGCTACACCTTC.